This T cell receptor (beta chain) was obtained from a study of T-cell memory formation after mild COVID-19. This clonotype was picked up a small number of times. TCRdb reanalysed the 5' RACE reads using MiXCR and keeps one entry per CDR3 protein. Of around 390,000 distinct CDR3 sequences listed, about 17% are singletons. Germline CDR1 reads MNHEY; CDR2 reads SVGEGT. The ends were cut back, 1 base at V and 6 bases at J, with 13 bases in the middle. The CDR3 is 14 residues long. J is TRBJ2-7 and V is TRBV6-2 or TRBV6-3, with D possibly called TRBD1 or TRBD2 (5 bases each). Sequencing was carried out using PBMCs or a T cell subset sorted from them (not recorded which). The source is a man aged 18 to 29 who had mild COVID-19 (a few samples of this study predate the infection). Cell type and time point are not known. The CDR3 sequence is CASSYLGESGEQYF. The CDR3 nucleotides read TGTGCCAGCAGTTACTTGGGGGAATCGGGCGAGCAGTACTTC.